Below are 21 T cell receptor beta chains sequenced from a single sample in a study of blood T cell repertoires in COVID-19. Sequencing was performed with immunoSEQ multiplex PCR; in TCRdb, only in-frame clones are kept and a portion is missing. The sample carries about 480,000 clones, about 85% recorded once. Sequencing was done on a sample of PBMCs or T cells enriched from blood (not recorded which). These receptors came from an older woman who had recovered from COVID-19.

The CDR3 nucleotides are TGTGCCATCAGTGAAGGGGACACCAAGCAGTTCTTC. This encodes CAISEGDTKQFF. The rearrangement joins TRBV10-3 to TRBJ2-1; maybe TRBD1 (6 bases). The germline CDR1 and CDR2 sequences are ENHRY and SYGVKD. The length of the CDR3 is 12 residues. V was trimmed by 3 bases and J by 11 bases, leaving 11 bases between them.

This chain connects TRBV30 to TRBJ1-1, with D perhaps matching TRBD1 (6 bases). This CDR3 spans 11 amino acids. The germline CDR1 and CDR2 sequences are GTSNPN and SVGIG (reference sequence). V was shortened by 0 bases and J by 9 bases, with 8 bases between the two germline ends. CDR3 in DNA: TGTGCCTGGAGTGTACAGGGAAAAGCTTTCTTT. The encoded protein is CAWSVQGKAFF. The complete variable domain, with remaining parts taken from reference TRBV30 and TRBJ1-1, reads SQTIHQWPATLVQPVGSPLSLECTVEGTSNPNLYWYRQAAGRGLQLLFYSVGIGQISSEVPQNLSASRPQDRQFILSSKKLLLSDSGFYLCAWSVQGKAFFGQGTRLTVV.

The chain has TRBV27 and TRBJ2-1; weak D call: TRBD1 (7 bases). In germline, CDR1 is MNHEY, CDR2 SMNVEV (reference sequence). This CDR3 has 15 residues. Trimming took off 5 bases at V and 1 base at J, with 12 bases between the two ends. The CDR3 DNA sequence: TGTGCCAGCAGTGGGGGGACAGTTTCCTACAATGAGCAGTTCTTC. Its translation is CASSGGTVSYNEQFF.

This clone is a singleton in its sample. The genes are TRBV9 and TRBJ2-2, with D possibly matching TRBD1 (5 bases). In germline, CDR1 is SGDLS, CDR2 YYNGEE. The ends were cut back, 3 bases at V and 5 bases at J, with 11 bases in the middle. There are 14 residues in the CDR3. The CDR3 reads CASSAPQETGELFF. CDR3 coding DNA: TGTGCCAGCAGCGCCCCACAGGAAACCGGGGAGCTGTTTTTT. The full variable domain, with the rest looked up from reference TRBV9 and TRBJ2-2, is DSGVTQTPKHLITATGQRVTLRCSPRSGDLSVYWYQQSLDQGLQFLIQYYNGEERAKGNILERFSAQQFPDLHSELNLSSLELGDSALYFCASSAPQETGELFFGEGSRLTVL.

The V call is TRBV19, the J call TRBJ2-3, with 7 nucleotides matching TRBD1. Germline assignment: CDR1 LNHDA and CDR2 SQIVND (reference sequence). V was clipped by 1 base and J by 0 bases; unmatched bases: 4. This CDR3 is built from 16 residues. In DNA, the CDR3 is TGTGCCAGTAGTATAGCGCACAGGGGTAGCACAGATACGCAGTATTTT. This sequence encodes CASSIAHRGSTDTQYF.

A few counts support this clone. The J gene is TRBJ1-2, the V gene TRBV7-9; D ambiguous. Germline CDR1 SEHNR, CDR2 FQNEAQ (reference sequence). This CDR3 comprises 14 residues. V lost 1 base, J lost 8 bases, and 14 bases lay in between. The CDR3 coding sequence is TGTGCCAGCAGCTTAGAGACTGCAACGGGGGGCTACACCTTC. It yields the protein CASSLETATGGYTF. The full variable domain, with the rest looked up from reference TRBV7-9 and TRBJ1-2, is DTGVSQNPRHKITKRGQNVTFRCDPISEHNRLYWYRQTLGQGPEFLTYFQNEAQLEKSRLLSDRFSAERPKGSFSTLEIQRTEQGDSAMYLCASSLETATGGYTFGSGTRLTVV.

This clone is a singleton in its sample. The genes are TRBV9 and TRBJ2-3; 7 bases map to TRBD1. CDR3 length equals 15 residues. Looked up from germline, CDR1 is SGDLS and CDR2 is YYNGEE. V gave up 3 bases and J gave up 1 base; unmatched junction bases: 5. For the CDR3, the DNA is TGTGCCAGCAGCGCCCCGGGACAGCGCACAGATACGCAGTATTTT. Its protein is CASSAPGQRTDTQYF.

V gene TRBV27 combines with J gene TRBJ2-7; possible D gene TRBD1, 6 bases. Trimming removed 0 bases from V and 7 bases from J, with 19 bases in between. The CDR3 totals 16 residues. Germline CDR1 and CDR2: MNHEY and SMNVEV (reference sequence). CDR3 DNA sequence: TGTGCCAGCAGTTTATCGCGAACAGGGAGTCTGGGAGAGCAGTACGTC. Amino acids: CASSLSRTGSLGEQYV.

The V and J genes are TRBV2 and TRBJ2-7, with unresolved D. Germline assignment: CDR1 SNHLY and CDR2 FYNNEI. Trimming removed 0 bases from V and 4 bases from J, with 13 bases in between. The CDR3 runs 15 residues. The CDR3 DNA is TGTGCCAGCAGTGAAGCGCTTGCAGGAAGGTACGAGCAGTACTTC. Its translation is CASSEALAGRYEQYF.

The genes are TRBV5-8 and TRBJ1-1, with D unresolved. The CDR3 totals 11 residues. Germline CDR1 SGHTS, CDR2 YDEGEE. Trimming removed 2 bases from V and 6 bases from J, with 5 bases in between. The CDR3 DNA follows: TGTGCCAGCAGCTTCGGGGCTGAAGCTTTCTTT. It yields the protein CASSFGAEAFF. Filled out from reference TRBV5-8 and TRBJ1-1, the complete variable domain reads EAGVTQSPTHLIKTRGQQATLRCSPISGHTSVYWYQQALGLGLQFLLWYDEGEERNRGNFPPRFSGRQFPNYSSELNVNALELEDSALYLCASSFGAEAFFGQGTRLTVV.

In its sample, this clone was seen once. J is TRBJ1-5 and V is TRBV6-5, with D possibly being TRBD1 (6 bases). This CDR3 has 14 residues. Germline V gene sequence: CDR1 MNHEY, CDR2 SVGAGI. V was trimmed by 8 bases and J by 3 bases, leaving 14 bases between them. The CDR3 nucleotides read TGTGCCAGCGTCCTCAGGGGCTTCAATCAGCCCCAGCATTTT. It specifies CASVLRGFNQPQHF.

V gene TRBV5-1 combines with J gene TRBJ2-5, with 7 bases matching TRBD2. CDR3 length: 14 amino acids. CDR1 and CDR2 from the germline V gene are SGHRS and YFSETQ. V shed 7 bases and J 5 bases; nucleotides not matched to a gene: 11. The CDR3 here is CASRRSGSGETQYF. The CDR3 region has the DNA TGCGCCAGCCGCCGTAGCGGGTCGGGGGAGACCCAGTACTTC.

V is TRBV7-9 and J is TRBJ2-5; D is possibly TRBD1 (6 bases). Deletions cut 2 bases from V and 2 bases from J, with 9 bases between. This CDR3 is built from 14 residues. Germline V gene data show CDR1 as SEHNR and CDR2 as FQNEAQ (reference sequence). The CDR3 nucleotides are TGTGCCAGCAGCTTACTGGGGGCGCAAGAGACCCAGTACTTC. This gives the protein CASSLLGAQETQYF.

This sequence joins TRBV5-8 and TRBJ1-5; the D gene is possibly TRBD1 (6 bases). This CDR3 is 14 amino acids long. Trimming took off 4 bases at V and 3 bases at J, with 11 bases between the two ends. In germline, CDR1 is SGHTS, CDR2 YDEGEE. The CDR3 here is CASSPGQFNQPQHF. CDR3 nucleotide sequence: TGTGCCAGCAGCCCCGGACAGTTCAATCAGCCCCAGCATTTT.

The CDR3 DNA is TGTGCCAGCGGTCCATTGGCGGTTACTGAAGCTTTCTTT. Translating it yields CASGPLAVTEAFF. This chain connects TRBV6-5 to TRBJ1-1; D call uncertain. Trimming took off 8 bases at V and 5 bases at J, with 15 bases between the two ends. The CDR3 consists of 13 residues. Germline lookup yields CDR1 MNHEY and CDR2 SVGAGI.

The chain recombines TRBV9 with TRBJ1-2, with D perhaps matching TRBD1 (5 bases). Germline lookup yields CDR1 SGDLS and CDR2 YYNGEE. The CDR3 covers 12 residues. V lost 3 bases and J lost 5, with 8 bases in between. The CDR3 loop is CASSGGRYGYTF. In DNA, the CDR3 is TGTGCCAGCAGCGGGGGCAGGTATGGCTACACCTTC.

CDR3 sequence reads: CAWKSGPNTGELFF. In DNA form, the CDR3 reads TGTGCCTGGAAAAGCGGGCCGAACACCGGGGAGCTGTTTTTT. The chain is built from TRBV30 and TRBJ2-2, with D maybe TRBD2 (6 bases). This CDR3 comprises 14 residues. Per germline, CDR1 GTSNPN and CDR2 SVGIG (reference sequence). The V gene lost 4 bases and the J gene lost 0 bases, with 9 bases spanning the gap.

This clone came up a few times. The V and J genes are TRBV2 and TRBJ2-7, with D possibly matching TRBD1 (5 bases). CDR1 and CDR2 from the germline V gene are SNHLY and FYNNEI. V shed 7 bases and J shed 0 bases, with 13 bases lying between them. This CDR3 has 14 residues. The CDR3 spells CASNPTVISYEQYF. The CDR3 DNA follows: TGTGCCAGCAACCCGACAGTGATCTCCTACGAGCAGTACTTC.

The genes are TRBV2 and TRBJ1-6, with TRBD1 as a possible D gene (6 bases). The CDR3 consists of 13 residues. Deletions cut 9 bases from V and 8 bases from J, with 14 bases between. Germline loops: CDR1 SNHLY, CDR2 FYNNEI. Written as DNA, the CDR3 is TGTGCCAGTATGGCACAGGGCTATTCACCCCTCCACTTT. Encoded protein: CASMAQGYSPLHF. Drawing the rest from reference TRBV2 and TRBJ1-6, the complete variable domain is EPEVTQTPSHQVTQMGQEVILRCVPISNHLYFYWYRQILGQKVEFLVSFYNNEISEKSEIFDDQFSVERPDGSNFTLKIRSTKLEDSAMYFCASMAQGYSPLHFGNGTRLTVT.

CDR3 nucleotides: TGTGCCAGCAGTTATATGGGACAGGGGGCCTTTAGCTATGGCTACACCTTC. Translating it yields CASSYMGQGAFSYGYTF. The chain has TRBV2 and TRBJ1-2; 12 bases match TRBD1. Per germline, CDR1 SNHLY and CDR2 FYNNEI. The CDR3 contains 17 residues. Germline trimming cut 5 bases from V and 4 bases from J; bases unmatched to any gene: 11.

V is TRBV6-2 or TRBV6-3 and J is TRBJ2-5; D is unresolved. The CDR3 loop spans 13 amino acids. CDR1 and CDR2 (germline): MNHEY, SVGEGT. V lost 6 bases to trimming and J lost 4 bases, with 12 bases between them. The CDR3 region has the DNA TGTGCCAGCAGCCGAGTTGCAGGAGAGACCCAGTACTTC. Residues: CASSRVAGETQYF.